This T cell receptor (beta chain) was obtained from a study of T cells expressing NK-cell markers. Per germline, CDR1 ENHRY and CDR2 SYGVKD. CDR3 length: 15 residues. TCRdb reprocessed the 5' RACE reads and stores each CDR3 protein as one record, lacking DNA. The sample totals 350,000 to 400,000 distinct CDR3 sequences. The gene calls are TRBV10-3 and TRBJ2-4; TCRdb's D call, TRBD1, is unchecked because there is no DNA. The material sequenced was blood T cells: a sorted CD56 or NKG2C T cell subset, CD4+ or CD8+ T cells, or bulk PBMC T cells (not recorded which). The receptor comes from a woman in her fifties or sixties in good health. CDR3 region: CAISASGEVKNIQYF.